A single sample is the source of the 22 T cell receptor beta chains below, sequenced in a study of T-cell reconstitution after alpha-beta-depleted transplantation in children. During its preparation, the TCRbeta library received unique molecular identifiers. TCRdb re-derived calls from the PCR reads in MiXCR, one entry per CDR3 protein. The sample has approximately 110,000 distinct CDR3 sequences, 10% seen once. Sequenced here: PBMCs, sampled before TCRalphabeta/CD19-depleted stem cell transplant. These TCRs come from a boy younger than 10 with acute lymphoblastic leukemia, due to receive a stem cell transplant.

This clonotype was found a few times. The chain combines TRBV27 with TRBJ1-6; D not certain. Trimming shortened V by 1 base and J by 8 bases, and 6 bases separated the two germline ends. There are 13 residues in the CDR3. Germline V gene sequence: CDR1 MNHEY, CDR2 SMNVEV (reference sequence). For the CDR3, the DNA is TGTGCCAGCAGTTTATTGGCTCATTCACCCCTCCACTTT. Translation gives CASSLLAHSPLHF.

The chain employs TRBV18 and TRBJ1-1; D is unresolved. CDR1 and CDR2 from the germline V gene are KGHSH and LQKENI. The CDR3 has 13 residues. The V end was cut by 4 bases, the J end by 4 bases, with 10 bases between. The CDR3 protein is CASSRLEFTEAFF. In nucleotides, the CDR3 is TGTGCCAGCTCACGCCTTGAATTCACTGAAGCTTTCTTT.

This clonotype was detected only a few times. The chain links TRBV2 to TRBJ1-1; TRBD1 matches at 9 bases. With 1 base clipped from V and 2 bases from J, the junction kept 5 bases outside the gene matches. Germline CDR1 is SNHLY and CDR2 is FYNNEI. CDR3 size: 16 residues. The CDR3: CASSEEGQGENTEAFF. The CDR3 DNA is TGTGCCAGCAGTGAAGAGGGACAGGGTGAAAACACTGAAGCTTTCTTT.

The chain employs TRBV29-1 and TRBJ1-3, with D perhaps matching TRBD1 (6 bases). The germline V gene encodes CDR1 SQVTM and CDR2 ANQGSEA. The V end lost 4 bases, the J end lost 0 bases, and 7 bases lay between the germline ends. The CDR3 is made up of 13 amino acids. The CDR3 loop reads CSVGQDSGNTIYF. The DNA for the CDR3 is TGCAGCGTTGGACAGGACTCTGGAAACACCATATATTTT. The whole variable domain, filled in from reference TRBV29-1 and TRBJ1-3, reads SAVISQKPSRDICQRGTSLTIQCQVDSQVTMMFWYRQQPGQSLTLIATANQGSEATYESGFVIDKFPISRPNLTFSTLTVSNMSPEDSSIYLCSVGQDSGNTIYFGEGSWLTVV.

This chain links TRBV5-1 with TRBJ1-1, with no clear D. CDR1 and CDR2 from the germline V gene are SGHRS and YFSETQ. V lost 4 bases, J lost 8 bases, and 21 bases lay in between. This CDR3 region has 15 residues. The CDR3 DNA follows: TGCGCCAGCAGCCTGGACCCTCTGCCGGGCTCGGAAGCTTTCTTT. It translates to CASSLDPLPGSEAFF.

The chain joins TRBV6-5 to TRBJ2-7; possibly TRBD1 or TRBD2 for D (5 bases each). The ends were cut back, 5 bases at V and 2 bases at J, with 16 bases in the middle. The CDR3 contains 15 residues. Germline assignment: CDR1 MNHEY and CDR2 SVGAGI. In DNA form, the CDR3 reads TGTGCCAGCAGTCGGGGCCCGGGGCCCCCCTACGAGCAGTACTTC. Translating gives CASSRGPGPPYEQYF.

J is TRBJ2-1 and V is TRBV12-3 or TRBV12-4; a possible D gene is TRBD2 (6 bases). This CDR3 spans 11 amino acids. V gave up 3 bases and J gave up 15 bases, with 12 bases separating them. This CDR3 is CASSFGTLTFF. The CDR3 coding sequence is TGTGCCAGCAGTTTCGGGACTCTAACGTTCTTC.

This clonotype was seen a handful of times. The genes are TRBV3-1 and TRBJ2-1; D call uncertain. Germline CDR1 and CDR2: LGHDT and YNNKEL (reference sequence). With 1 base removed from V and 9 bases from J, the gap between germline ends came to 13 bases. The CDR3 runs 14 residues. The CDR3 here is CASSQAPGLLEQFF. In DNA, the CDR3 is TGTGCCAGCAGCCAAGCCCCTGGGCTTCTTGAGCAGTTCTTC.

Ten or more counts support this clonotype. The chain couples TRBV9 to TRBJ2-3; 8 nucleotides match TRBD2. V was pared by 2 bases and J by 4 bases, with 9 bases of the junction left unmatched. The germline V gene encodes CDR1 SGDLS and CDR2 YYNGEE. This CDR3 has 16 residues. The CDR3 sequence is CASSVSAGDLADTQYF. CDR3 DNA sequence: TGTGCCAGCAGCGTTTCAGCGGGAGATTTAGCAGATACGCAGTATTTT.

This rearrangement joins TRBV5-5 to TRBJ1-5, with TRBD1 as a possible D gene (5 bases). Germline CDR1 reads SGHKS; CDR2 reads YYEKEE (reference sequence). The CDR3 is made up of 16 amino acids. V lost 3 bases to trimming and J lost 1 base, with 14 bases between them. The DNA of the CDR3 is TGTGCCAGCAGCTGGGGGGACCCACGAAGCAATCAGCCCCAGCATTTT. Encoded protein: CASSWGDPRSNQPQHF. Complete variable domain (other parts from reference TRBV5-5 and TRBJ1-5): DAGVTQSPTHLIKTRGQQVTLRCSPISGHKSVSWYQQVLGQGPQFIFQYYEKEERGRGNFPDRFSARQFPNYSSELNVNALLLGDSALYLCASSWGDPRSNQPQHFGDGTRLSIL.

V gene TRBV15 combines with J gene TRBJ2-2; a weak D match, TRBD2 (6 bases). From germline, CDR1 is LNHNV and CDR2 YYDKDF (reference sequence). Between the trimmed V and J ends, which lost 1 base and 6 bases, there was a span of 15 bases. The length of the CDR3 is 16 residues. CDR3 DNA: TGTGCCACCAGCAGAGGGAGGGGCAGCCATCCCGGGGAGCTGTTTTTT. Translating it yields CATSRGRGSHPGELFF.

The chain has TRBV5-1 and TRBJ2-1; D not certain. The CDR3 is made up of 15 amino acids. Trimming removed 0 bases from V and 0 bases from J, with 7 bases in between. Germline V gene data show CDR1 as SGHRS and CDR2 as YFSETQ. CDR3 sequence: CASSLGGYSYNEQFF. CDR3 nucleotides: TGCGCCAGCAGCTTGGGGGGATACTCCTACAATGAGCAGTTCTTC.

This clonotype has a handful of counts. This chain links TRBV19 with TRBJ1-2; D unresolved. CDR1 is LNHDA and CDR2 is SQIVND in the germline V gene (reference sequence). The CDR3 runs 13 residues. Trimming stripped 6 bases from V and 4 bases from J, with 12 bases between. Here the CDR3 reads CASRHNGPYGYTF. The DNA of the CDR3 is TGTGCCAGTAGGCATAACGGGCCCTATGGCTACACCTTC.

The chain is built from TRBV27 and TRBJ2-1; TRBD1 matches at 7 bases. Per germline, CDR1 MNHEY and CDR2 SMNVEV (reference sequence). CDR3 length: 15 residues. The trim removed 6 bases at V and 5 bases at J, leaving 10 bases unmatched. Here the CDR3 reads CASSRGSLGDNEQFF. The DNA for the CDR3 is TGTGCCAGCAGCAGGGGGTCTCTAGGGGACAATGAGCAGTTCTTC.

The chain is built from TRBV25-1 and TRBJ2-7; 7 nucleotides agree with TRBD1. Looked up from germline, CDR1 is MGHDK and CDR2 is SYGVNS. Trimming took 4 bases from V and 0 from J; bases not matched to a gene: 6. The CDR3 length is 15 residues. CDR3 coding DNA: TGTGCCAGCAGTGGGGGACAGTTAACCTCCTACGAGCAGTACTTC. It is translated as CASSGGQLTSYEQYF.

CDR3 sequence: CSVGKTPGGIQYF. In DNA, the CDR3 is TGCAGCGTTGGAAAGACACCCGGAGGCATTCAGTACTTC. The chain combines TRBV29-1 with TRBJ2-4; maybe TRBD2 (5 bases). This CDR3 has 13 residues. The V gene's germline CDR1 is SQVTM and CDR2 ANQGSEA. The V end lost 4 bases, the J end lost 9 bases, and 16 bases lay between the germline ends.

This clonotype was detected only a few times. The chain couples TRBV5-1 to TRBJ1-6; the D is unclear. V shed 5 bases and J shed 5 bases, with 5 bases lying between them. The CDR3 has 12 residues. Germline CDR1 SGHRS, CDR2 YFSETQ. As DNA, the CDR3 is TGCGCCAGCAGGGGGAATAATTCACCCCTCCACTTT. Translation: CASRGNNSPLHF.

The chain recombines TRBV12-3 or TRBV12-4 with TRBJ2-1; D gene ambiguous. The CDR3 runs to 15 residues. V was clipped by 5 bases and J by 0 bases, with 11 bases between them. As DNA, the CDR3 is TGTGCCAGCAGTCCCTTTGGCCCCTCCTACAATGAGCAGTTCTTC. It is translated as CASSPFGPSYNEQFF.

The gene calls are TRBV6-1 and TRBJ2-7; the match to TRBD2 covers 9 bases. V gave up 6 bases and J gave up 3 bases; unmatched junction bases: 6. CDR3 length: 14 residues. From germline, CDR1 is MNHNS and CDR2 SASEGT. The CDR3 region has the DNA TGTGCCAGCAGCGGGGCTAGCGGGATCTACGAGCAGTACTTC. Protein sequence: CASSGASGIYEQYF.

This clonotype appeared many times. The chain combines TRBV4-1 with TRBJ2-5; D is undetermined. The CDR3 sequence is 14 residues long. V lost 0 bases and J lost 4, with 9 bases in between. Germline CDR1 MGHRA, CDR2 YSYEKL. This CDR3 reads CASSQDTRTETQYF. The CDR3 nucleotides are TGCGCCAGCAGCCAAGATACCAGAACAGAGACCCAGTACTTC.

This clonotype was found a few times. The chain employs TRBV11-2 and TRBJ2-2, with 11 bases fitting TRBD2. The CDR3 is made up of 19 amino acids. The germline gives CDR1 SGHAT, CDR2 FQNNGV. With 2 bases clipped from V and 1 base from J, the junction kept 9 bases outside the gene matches. CDR3 nucleotide sequence: TGTGCCAGCAGCTTAAGCCGGGGACTAGCGGCACTGAACACCGGGGAGCTGTTTTTT. Protein product: CASSLSRGLAALNTGELFF.

The table lists this clonotype with a few counts. This chain connects TRBV29-1 to TRBJ2-5; 7 bases agree with TRBD1. From germline, CDR1 is SQVTM and CDR2 ANQGSEA. The CDR3 covers 12 residues. Trimming at V came to 6 bases and at J to 1 base, leaving 2 bases not matched to a gene. The CDR3 DNA follows: TGCAGCGTATGGGACAGCCAAGAGACCCAGTACTTC. It specifies CSVWDSQETQYF. The variable domain in full, completed from reference TRBV29-1 and TRBJ2-5, reads SAVISQKPSRDICQRGTSLTIQCQVDSQVTMMFWYRQQPGQSLTLIATANQGSEATYESGFVIDKFPISRPNLTFSTLTVSNMSPEDSSIYLCSVWDSQETQYFGPGTRLLVL.